The 20 T cell receptor beta chains below come from one sample, sequenced in a study of blood T cell repertoires in COVID-19. TCRdb's table, derived via immunoSEQ multiplex PCR, lists solely in-frame clones and lacks some. The sample records 270,000 or so clones, roughly 91% being singletons. Material for sequencing was peripheral blood. The source is a young woman with COVID-19, enrolled during active disease.

The chain employs TRBV5-6 and TRBJ1-4; no clear D. V was cut by 0 bases and J by 3 bases, with 12 bases left in between. Germline CDR1 reads SGHDT; CDR2 reads YYEEEE. There are 16 residues in the CDR3. The CDR3 reads CASSLGPAGANEKLFF. The CDR3 DNA reads as TGTGCCAGCAGCTTGGGCCCCGCCGGTGCTAATGAAAAACTGTTTTTT.

V is TRBV5-5 and J is TRBJ2-3; D perhaps matches TRBD2 (5 bases). V lost 1 base and J lost 6, with 12 bases in between. The V gene's germline CDR1 is SGHKS and CDR2 YYEKEE (reference sequence). This CDR3 contains 14 residues. The CDR3 sequence is CASSLQRFGDTQYF. In DNA form, the CDR3 reads TGTGCCAGCAGCTTGCAGCGGTTTGGGGATACGCAGTATTTT.

The CDR3 spells CASRTGPNTEAFF. CDR3 DNA: TGTGCCAGCCGGACAGGGCCGAACACTGAAGCTTTCTTT. V is TRBV12-3 or TRBV12-4 and J is TRBJ1-1; 8 bases are a match to TRBD1. The CDR3 loop spans 13 amino acids. V shed 8 bases and J 1 base; nucleotides not matched to a gene: 3.

V and J are TRBV2 and TRBJ2-5; perhaps TRBD2 as D (6 bases). Trimming shortened V by 1 base and J by 3 bases, and 15 bases separated the two germline ends. Germline V gene lookup returns CDR1 SNHLY and CDR2 FYNNEI. This CDR3 has 16 amino acids. This CDR3 reads CASSEGGAVAEETQYF. CDR3 in DNA: TGTGCCAGCAGTGAAGGTGGGGCTGTAGCGGAAGAGACCCAGTACTTC.

The chain links TRBV6-6 to TRBJ1-3; no clear D gene. The CDR3 is 14 amino acids. Germline-derived CDR1 and CDR2 are MNHNY and SVGAGI (reference sequence). The V and J ends lost 4 bases and 0 bases respectively, with 7 bases between them. Here the CDR3 reads CASSLRSSGNTIYF. CDR3 coding DNA: TGTGCCAGCAGTTTGAGGAGCTCTGGAAACACCATATATTTT.

In this sample, this clone turned up once. This rearrangement joins TRBV5-3 to TRBJ2-1; 9 bases line up with TRBD1. TRBV5-3 is an ORF for which the function is uncertain. CDR3 length: 18 amino acids. Germline trimming cut 0 bases from V and 8 bases from J; bases unmatched to any gene: 15. This CDR3 reads CARSLGDSGTGIIHEQFF. The DNA for the CDR3 is TGTGCCAGAAGCTTGGGTGATTCCGGGACAGGGATTATCCATGAGCAGTTCTTC.

This chain links TRBV10-1 with TRBJ2-1; TRBD2 agrees at 8 bases. The CDR3 runs to 15 residues. V was clipped by 4 bases and J by 4 bases; unmatched bases: 6. Germline V CDR1 and CDR2: WNHNN, SYGVQD (reference sequence). The CDR3 DNA follows: TGCGCCAGCAGTGCGAGCGGGGGTCCTTACAATGAGCAGTTCTTC. It yields the protein CASSASGGPYNEQFF.

The rearrangement joins TRBV18 to TRBJ1-6; maybe TRBD1 (5 bases). The V gene lost 9 bases and the J gene lost 7 bases, with 13 bases spanning the gap. CDR3 length: 13 residues. Germline assignment: CDR1 KGHSH and CDR2 LQKENI. CDR3 sequence (DNA): TGTGCCAGTTCGGGGGAACTCAATTCACCCCTCCACTTT. Translated: CASSGELNSPLHF.

This clone was recorded only once. V and J are TRBV7-2 and TRBJ1-2; D may be TRBD1 (5 bases). The CDR3 consists of 16 residues. In germline, CDR1 is SGHTA, CDR2 FQGNSA. Between the trimmed V and J ends, which lost 4 bases and 5 bases, there was a span of 20 bases. CDR3 amino acids: CASSYPTAQYAYGYTF. For the CDR3, the DNA is TGTGCCAGCAGCTATCCGACAGCCCAGTATGCATATGGCTACACCTTC.

This chain joins TRBV24-1 and TRBJ1-5, with a possible D match to TRBD1 (5 bases). The CDR3 is made up of 15 amino acids. V was cut by 3 bases and J by 4 bases, with 12 bases left in between. Germline V gives CDR1 KGHDR, CDR2 SFDVKD. The CDR3 coding sequence is TGTGCCACCAGTGATCGGCAGGGCCGGAATCAGCCCCAGCATTTT. This gives the protein CATSDRQGRNQPQHF.

The V gene is TRBV5-1, the J gene TRBJ2-3, with TRBD1 matching 8 bases. CDR1 and CDR2 (germline): SGHRS, YFSETQ. The CDR3 has 15 amino acids. The ends lost 3 bases at V and 6 bases at J; junction bases unmatched: 9. CDR3 protein: CASSSDREIVDTQYF. Written as DNA, the CDR3 is TGCGCCAGCAGCTCGGACAGGGAGATAGTGGATACGCAGTATTTT.

The chain couples TRBV6-6 to TRBJ2-4; 10 bases map to TRBD2. Per the germline V gene, CDR1 is MNHNY and CDR2 is SVGAGI (reference sequence). The CDR3 totals 15 residues. Losses at the gene ends were 6 bases for V and 6 bases for J; bases not matched to a gene: 8. The CDR3 spells CASSQGLAIGNIQYF. The CDR3 DNA sequence: TGTGCCAGCAGCCAGGGACTAGCGATCGGAAACATTCAGTACTTC.

This chain joins TRBV18 and TRBJ1-4, with D perhaps TRBD1 (6 bases). V was shortened by 2 bases and J by 4 bases, with 8 bases between the two germline ends. CDR3 length: 14 amino acids. Germline V gives CDR1 KGHSH, CDR2 LQKENI. The CDR3 nucleotides read TGTGCCAGCTCACCAACAGGGAATAATGAAAAACTGTTTTTT. Protein product: CASSPTGNNEKLFF.

Concerning this clone itself: Other DNA sequences in this sample translate to the same CDR3. This chain connects TRBV12-3 or TRBV12-4 to TRBJ2-5; D remains unclear. This CDR3 spans 12 amino acids. The V and J ends lost 3 bases and 5 bases respectively, with 7 bases between them. CDR3: CASSLSRETQYF. The CDR3 DNA reads TGTGCCAGCAGTTTGTCGCGGGAGACCCAGTACTTC.

Comment on this clone: Other DNA sequences of this sample code for an identical CDR3. This chain links TRBV6-5 with TRBJ2-7; 7 positions agree with TRBD1. V was pared by 6 bases and J by 2 bases, with 7 bases of the junction left unmatched. Germline V gene lookup returns CDR1 MNHEY and CDR2 SVGAGI. The CDR3 totals 14 residues. CDR3 sequence reads: CASRVAGGTYEQYF. DNA of the CDR3: TGTGCCAGCAGGGTTGCAGGGGGAACCTACGAGCAGTACTTC.

The chain recombines TRBV12-3 or TRBV12-4 with TRBJ2-1, with no clear D. V lost 5 bases to trimming and J lost 4 bases, with 6 bases between them. The CDR3 covers 12 residues. CDR3 sequence reads: CASSKRYNEQFF. In DNA, the CDR3 is TGTGCCAGCAGTAAGCGTTACAATGAGCAGTTCTTC.

This chain joins TRBV3-1 (or the pseudogene TRBV3-2) and TRBJ2-7; D remains unclear. CDR3 size: 14 residues. Germline CDR1 is LGHDT and CDR2 is YNNKEL (reference sequence). V dropped 4 bases and J dropped 3 bases, with 13 bases sitting between them. The CDR3 coding sequence is TGTGCCAGCAGCCTACTCGCCGTCGGCTACGAGCAGTACTTC. This translates into CASSLLAVGYEQYF.

This clone showed up just once. The rearrangement uses TRBV3-1 (or the pseudogene TRBV3-2) and TRBJ1-1, with 10 bases aligning to TRBD1. V dropped 4 bases and J dropped 0; count of bases not matched to a gene: 11. Germline V gene sequence: CDR1 LGHDT, CDR2 YNNKEL (reference sequence). The CDR3 covers 18 residues. CDR3 sequence: CASSLDRGRLNLNTEAFF. DNA of the CDR3: TGTGCCAGCAGCCTCGACAGGGGGCGTTTGAATTTGAACACTGAAGCTTTCTTT.

V is TRBV10-1 and J is TRBJ2-7, with a weak D call TRBD2 (6 bases). The V gene's germline CDR1 is WNHNN and CDR2 SYGVQD (reference sequence). Trimming left V 0 bases short and J 7 bases short, with 10 bases between. This CDR3 spans 13 amino acids. The CDR3 sequence is CASSESAGLEQYF. The DNA of the CDR3 is TGCGCCAGCAGTGAGTCCGCGGGGTTGGAGCAGTACTTC.

The CDR3 DNA reads TGTGCCAGCAGGACGGGTCCCCGGCGGAACGAGCAGTACTTC. It is translated as CASRTGPRRNEQYF. The J gene is TRBJ2-7, the V gene TRBV2; D uncertain. Germline V gene sequence: CDR1 SNHLY, CDR2 FYNNEI. V shed 6 bases and J shed 5 bases, with 17 bases lying between them. This CDR3 is built from 14 residues.